This T cell receptor (beta chain) was recovered during a study of blood T cell repertoires in COVID-19. Across the whole study: COVID-19 samples collected from the United States, Italy and Spain covered acute and convalescent phases.

All enrollees were about 18 to 89 years old and from roughly 22 US areas. Assignment of participants to cohorts was predicated upon participant-reported clinical history. Generated by immunoSEQ multiplex PCR, the TCRdb table keeps only in-frame clones and is missing some. Of about 190,000 clones listed, 65% to 85% are singletons. Germline CDR1 and CDR2: SGHTA and FQGNSA. Trimming left V 7 bases short and J 0 bases short, with 11 bases between. The CDR3 has 14 amino acids. This sequence joins TRBV7-2 and TRBJ2-3; perhaps TRBD2 as D (6 bases). The sequence was obtained from a young woman who had recovered from COVID-19. Source material: PBMCs or T cells enriched from blood (not recorded which). DNA for the CDR3: TGTGCCAGCACCGGAGGGTACAGCACAGATACGCAGTATTTT. Its protein product is CASTGGYSTDTQYF.